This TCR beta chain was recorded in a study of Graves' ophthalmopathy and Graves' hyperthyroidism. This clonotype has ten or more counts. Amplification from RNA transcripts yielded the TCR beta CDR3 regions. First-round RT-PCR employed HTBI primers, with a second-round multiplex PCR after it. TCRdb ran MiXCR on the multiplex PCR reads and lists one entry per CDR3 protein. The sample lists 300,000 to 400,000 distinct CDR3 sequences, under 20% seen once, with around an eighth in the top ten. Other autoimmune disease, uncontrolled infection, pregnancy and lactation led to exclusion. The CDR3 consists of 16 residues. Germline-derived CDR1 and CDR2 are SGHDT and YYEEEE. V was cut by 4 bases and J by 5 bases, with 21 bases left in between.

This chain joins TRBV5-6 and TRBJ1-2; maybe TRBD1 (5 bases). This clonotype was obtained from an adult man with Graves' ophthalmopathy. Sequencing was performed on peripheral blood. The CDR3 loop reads CASSQTAPHRQYGYTF. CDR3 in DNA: TGTGCCAGCAGCCAGACTGCCCCGCACAGGCAGTATGGCTACACCTTC.